The 31 T cell receptor beta chains below were found in one sample sequenced in a study of blood T cells in healthy people across ages. The second PCR ran roughly 7 to 11 cycles with a sample-barcoded 5' primer and J-beta primers. One entry per CDR3 protein results from TCRdb running MiXCR on the 5' RACE reads. The sample records roughly 1,800,000 distinct CDR3 sequences, just under 50% being singletons. Sequencing used blood. Receptors originate from a woman in her forties in good health.

The chain links TRBV12-3 or TRBV12-4 to TRBJ1-2; 7 bases are shared with TRBD1. J was trimmed by 7 bases and V by 7 bases; bases with no gene match: 9. The CDR3 has 13 residues. The CDR3, as DNA: TGTGCCAGCAAAACCCGGGACAGTTCTGGCTACACCTTC. Translated, it gives CASKTRDSSGYTF.

This clonotype was counted only a few times. This sequence joins TRBV7-8 and TRBJ2-7; 9 bases match TRBD1. The DNA end favors TRBJ2-5, so the J call may be wrong. Germline-derived CDR1 and CDR2 are SGHVS and FQNEAQ. The CDR3 contains 16 residues. The CDR3 region has the DNA TGTGCCAGCAGCCGTTCCGGGACAGGGTGGGAAGAGACCCAGTACTTC. This sequence encodes CASSRSGTGWEETQYF.

A word on this clonotype: At one boundary the junction diverges from the germline segment, which might be a read error. The rearrangement uses TRBV7-2 and TRBJ1-1; D is undetermined. Germline CDR1 and CDR2: SGHTA and FQGNSA. The CDR3 is 12 amino acids. CDR3 DNA: TGCGCCAGCAGCTTGGATCGAACTGAAGCTTTCTTT. As protein: CASSLDRTEAFF. Looking up the rest from reference TRBV7-2 and TRBJ1-1 gives the full variable domain: GAGVSQSPSNKVTEKGKDVELRCDPISGHTALYWYRQSLGQGLEFLIYFQGNSAPDKSGLPSDRFSAERTGGSVSTLTIQRTQQEDSAVYLCASSLDRTEAFFGQGTRLTVV.

The V gene is TRBV4-3, the J gene TRBJ1-2; 9 nucleotides match TRBD1. This CDR3 comprises 16 residues. The V and J ends lost 3 bases and 3 bases, in that order; junction bases with no gene match: 8. Germline V gene data show CDR1 as LGHNA and CDR2 as YSLEER. CDR3 loop: CASSQEGTGRYYGYTF. The CDR3 bases are TGCGCCAGCAGCCAGGAGGGGACAGGGCGGTACTATGGCTACACCTTC.

The chain uses TRBV6-2 or TRBV6-3 and TRBJ1-2, with D possibly matching TRBD1 (6 bases). V was clipped by 5 bases and J by 3 bases, with 10 bases between them. Germline assignment: CDR1 MNHEY and CDR2 SVGEGT. The CDR3 extends over 13 amino acids. The CDR3 spells CASSRTAYYGYTF. The CDR3 coding sequence is TGTGCCAGCAGTCGGACAGCGTACTATGGCTACACCTTC.

This clonotype was counted a few times. The V gene is TRBV12-3 or TRBV12-4, the J gene TRBJ2-5; no definite D call. V lost 2 bases and J lost 3, with 16 bases in between. CDR3 length: 16 amino acids. The CDR3 DNA is TGTGCCAGCAGTTTATTGGTCAGGAGTGAAAAAGAGACCCAGTACTTC. The encoded protein is CASSLLVRSEKETQYF.

The V and J genes are TRBV7-9 and TRBJ2-7; the D gene could be TRBD1 or TRBD2 (6 bases each). V was pared by 4 bases and J by 2 bases, with 15 bases between. The CDR3 covers 15 residues. Germline values: CDR1 SEHNR, CDR2 FQNEAQ (reference sequence). CDR3 region: CASSSPGGFPYEQYF. The CDR3 nucleotides read TGTGCCAGCAGCTCGCCCGGGGGCTTCCCCTACGAGCAGTACTTC. Variable domain in full (rest from reference TRBV7-9 and TRBJ2-7): DTGVSQNPRHKITKRGQNVTFRCDPISEHNRLYWYRQTLGQGPEFLTYFQNEAQLEKSRLLSDRFSAERPKGSFSTLEIQRTEQGDSAMYLCASSSPGGFPYEQYFGPGTRLTVT.

This chain joins TRBV20-1 and TRBJ1-4; unclear D gene. Germline values: CDR1 DFQATT, CDR2 SNEGSKA (reference sequence). The CDR3 totals 16 residues. V lost 5 bases, J lost 4 bases, and 20 bases lay in between. CDR3 amino acids: CSAWTSDIGINEKLFF. DNA for the CDR3: TGCAGTGCTTGGACCTCCGACATAGGCATTAATGAAAAACTGTTTTTT.

The chain links TRBV9 to TRBJ2-6; D is ambiguous. The V and J ends lost 0 bases and 1 base respectively, with 2 bases between them. Per germline, CDR1 SGDLS and CDR2 YYNGEE. This CDR3 region has 14 residues. The CDR3 region is CASSVESGANVLTF. The CDR3 DNA reads as TGTGCCAGCAGCGTAGAATCTGGGGCCAACGTCCTGACTTTC.

With respect to this clonotype: This may stem from a read error, because a much larger clone lies one nucleotide away. The genes are TRBV29-1 and TRBJ2-7; 11 nucleotides agree with TRBD1. Germline V lookup: CDR1 SQVTM, CDR2 ANQGSEA. Trimming took 1 base from V and 7 from J; bases not matched to a gene: 9. The length of the CDR3 is 15 residues. The CDR3 is CSVEAPGQGDNEQYF. CDR3 coding DNA: TGCAGCGTTGAAGCACCGGGACAGGGGGACAATGAGCAGTACTTC.

The J gene is TRBJ2-7, the V gene TRBV7-8; D not certain. The CDR3 runs 13 residues. The germline V and J ends were trimmed by 5 bases and 5 bases, with 13 bases remaining between them. Germline-derived CDR1 and CDR2 are SGHVS and FQNEAQ. The CDR3 region is CASSARPLHEQYF. In DNA, the CDR3 is TGTGCCAGCAGCGCCCGACCCCTTCACGAGCAGTACTTC.

A few counts support this clonotype. The gene calls are TRBV10-3 and TRBJ2-1; 12 nucleotides match TRBD2. The junction had 12 bases not matched to a gene; V was cut back by 4 bases and J by 8 bases. This CDR3 has 17 amino acids. The germline V gene encodes CDR1 ENHRY and CDR2 SYGVKD. The CDR3, as DNA: TGTGCCATCAGTGCCCCTAGCGGGGGGGCCATGGTCGATGAGCAGTTCTTC. This encodes CAISAPSGGAMVDEQFF.

CDR3 loop: CSVEDGGVTNEKLFF. The CDR3 DNA reads as TGCAGCGTTGAAGATGGTGGGGTCACTAATGAAAAACTGTTTTTT. The J gene is TRBJ1-4, the V gene TRBV29-1; no clear D gene. Trimming stripped 0 bases from V and 2 bases from J, with 10 bases between. This CDR3 region has 15 residues. In germline, CDR1 is SQVTM, CDR2 ANQGSEA.

Concerning this clonotype itself: The junction and the germline gene differ at one end; a read error may be behind it. The chain carries TRBV7-2 and TRBJ1-5; perhaps TRBD1 as D (6 bases). The length of the CDR3 is 13 residues. From germline, CDR1 is SGHTA and CDR2 FQGNSA. The CDR3 protein is CACSTQGSQPQHF. The CDR3 region has the DNA TGTGCCTGCAGCACACAGGGTTCTCAGCCCCAGCATTTT.

In its sample, this clonotype was seen a few times. The chain has TRBV6-2 or TRBV6-3 and TRBJ2-4, with a tentative D call TRBD1 (5 bases). Between the trimmed V and J ends, which lost 2 bases and 4 bases, there was a span of 12 bases. The CDR3 is made up of 15 amino acids. Germline assignment: CDR1 MNHEY and CDR2 SVGEGT. CDR3 DNA: TGTGCCAGCAGTTACAGGAGCAGGGATAAAAACATTCAGTACTTC. Its protein is CASSYRSRDKNIQYF.

This sequence joins TRBV21-1 and TRBJ2-7; the D call of TRBD2 is as the table states it, not checked on the DNA. The DNA matches TRBJ2-5 better at its end, which makes the J call doubtful. TRBV21-1 is a pseudogene segment. The length of the CDR3 is 14 residues. CDR3 sequence reads: CASSTLAHPETQYF. For the CDR3, the DNA is TGTGCCAGCAGCACGCTAGCCCACCCAGAGACCCAGTACTTC.

This clonotype was seen just once. This CDR3 fails to terminate in the conserved phenylalanine or tryptophan, so it likely reflects a read error. CDR3 sequence: CASSTRNKLAGRVQETQYL. CDR3 coding DNA: TGTGCCAGCAGCACACGGAATAAGTTGGCAGGGAGAGTCCAAGAGACCCAGTACCTC. J is TRBJ2-5 and V is TRBV6-1; D tentatively fits TRBD1 or TRBD2 (5 bases each). Germline V gene sequence: CDR1 MNHNS, CDR2 SASEGT. Trimming cost V 6 bases and J 1 base, with 27 bases left between them. The length of the CDR3 is 19 residues.

The rearrangement uses TRBV7-9 and TRBJ2-7; 9 nucleotides line up with TRBD1. The CDR3 extends over 16 amino acids. Germline V gene lookup returns CDR1 SEHNR and CDR2 FQNEAQ (reference sequence). V gave up 4 bases and J gave up 4 bases; unmatched junction bases: 11. The CDR3 loop reads CASSSVNRGLEYEQYF. In DNA, the CDR3 is TGTGCCAGCAGCTCTGTTAACAGGGGGCTAGAGTACGAGCAGTACTTC.

This clonotype came up a few times. This chain uses TRBV27 with TRBJ2-7; D uncertain. V shed 3 bases and J shed 2 bases, with 8 bases lying between them. The CDR3 is 13 amino acids. From germline, CDR1 is MNHEY and CDR2 SMNVEV (reference sequence). CDR3 protein: CASSFRLTYEQYF. CDR3 bases: TGTGCCAGCAGTTTCCGACTGACCTACGAGCAGTACTTC.

V is TRBV6-5 and J is TRBJ2-1; a weak D match, TRBD2 (5 bases). Deletions cut 2 bases from V and 6 bases from J, with 11 bases between. The CDR3 has 14 residues. The germline V gene encodes CDR1 MNHEY and CDR2 SVGAGI. CDR3 protein: CASSYGIEGNEQFF. DNA for the CDR3: TGTGCCAGCAGTTACGGTATTGAGGGCAATGAGCAGTTCTTC.

The chain is built from TRBV27 and TRBJ2-7; 7 bases map to TRBD1. V lost 4 bases, J lost 1 base, and 10 bases stayed unmatched. CDR1 and CDR2 (germline): MNHEY, SMNVEV (reference sequence). The CDR3 covers 16 residues. In DNA, the CDR3 is TGTGCCAGCAGTTCCCACGGACAGGAACGTTCCTACGAGCAGTACTTC. This sequence encodes CASSSHGQERSYEQYF.

The rearrangement links TRBV2 to TRBJ1-2, with a weak D call TRBD1 (6 bases). The V end lost 6 bases, the J end lost 6 bases, and 20 bases lay between the germline ends. The CDR3 length is 15 residues. Per the germline V gene, CDR1 is SNHLY and CDR2 is FYNNEI. CDR3 amino acids: CASSPGDTLSHGYTF. The CDR3 coding sequence is TGTGCCAGCAGCCCCGGGGACACATTAAGCCATGGCTACACCTTC. The full variable domain, rest sourced from reference TRBV2 and TRBJ1-2, is EPEVTQTPSHQVTQMGQEVILRCVPISNHLYFYWYRQILGQKVEFLVSFYNNEISEKSEIFDDQFSVERPDGSNFTLKIRSTKLEDSAMYFCASSPGDTLSHGYTFGSGTRLTVV.

The count of this clonotype is one. In DNA form, the CDR3 reads TGTGCCAGCAGCTTCGGGACTAGCGGGGGGTATCGTGAGCAGTTCTTC. Its protein is CASSFGTSGGYREQFF. The gene calls are TRBV7-2 and TRBJ2-1; 15 nucleotides align to TRBD2. The V segment lost 3 bases and the J segment 9 bases; nucleotides outside the gene matches: 6. The germline V gene encodes CDR1 SGHTA and CDR2 FQGNSA. CDR3 length: 16 residues.

In this sample, this clonotype turned up a few times. The chain links TRBV28 to TRBJ1-2; 7 bases match TRBD1. V dropped 5 bases and J dropped 3; count of bases not matched to a gene: 12. The CDR3 consists of 16 residues. Germline CDR1 MDHEN, CDR2 SYDVKM. CDR3 protein: CASSPNRDSRDYGYTF. DNA for the CDR3: TGTGCCAGCAGTCCTAACCGGGACAGCAGGGACTATGGCTACACCTTC.

V usage is TRBV5-1 and J usage is TRBJ2-5; D perhaps matches TRBD1 (5 bases). The J call is in doubt because the DNA end fits TRBJ2-7 better. Germline CDR1 is SGHRS and CDR2 is YFSETQ. The CDR3 extends over 12 amino acids. The CDR3 spells CASSLDSFEQYF. The DNA of the CDR3 is TGCGCCAGCAGCTTAGACAGTTTCGAGCAGTACTTC.

This chain joins TRBV20-1 and TRBJ1-5, with D possibly being TRBD1 (5 bases). The germline V and J ends were trimmed by 7 bases and 4 bases, with 17 bases remaining between them. The CDR3 length is 14 residues. Per germline, CDR1 DFQATT and CDR2 SNEGSKA (reference sequence). CDR3: CSVTGGGSNQPQHF. The CDR3 DNA reads as TGCAGTGTCACAGGTGGGGGTTCGAATCAGCCCCAGCATTTT.

This clonotype has just a few counts. The chain employs TRBV21-1 and TRBJ1-5; the D segment call TRBD1 is taken from the table without a DNA check. TRBV21-1 is annotated as a pseudogene. The CDR3 contains 14 residues. CDR3 sequence: CASIPAGGNQPQHF. CDR3 DNA sequence: TGTGCCAGCATTCCGGCAGGGGGCAATCAGCCCCAGCATTTT.

The chain carries TRBV7-8 and TRBJ2-5; 9 bases map to TRBD1. Trimming removed 7 bases from V and 2 bases from J; junction bases left unmatched: 20. The length of the CDR3 is 19 residues. Germline CDR1 is SGHVS and CDR2 is FQNEAQ. The CDR3 bases are TGTGCCAGCATCAAAGAAAACCTACCGGGACAGGGAATTCAAGAGACCCAGTACTTC. Amino acids: CASIKENLPGQGIQETQYF.

This clonotype was counted once. This chain joins TRBV28 and TRBJ2-7; 8 bases match TRBD2. The germline gives CDR1 MDHEN, CDR2 SYDVKM. This CDR3 spans 16 amino acids. Trimming removed 3 bases from V and 0 bases from J; junction bases left unmatched: 7. The CDR3 DNA reads TGTGCCAGCAGTTTCGGGGCGGGGGGTAGCTCCTACGAGCAGTACTTC. As protein: CASSFGAGGSSYEQYF.

The table lists this clonotype with a few counts. CDR3 bases: TGCAGCGTTTCACAGGGTAGAGGGGCTGAAGCTTTCTTT. Its protein is CSVSQGRGAEAFF. This sequence joins TRBV29-1 and TRBJ1-1, with D perhaps matching TRBD1 (6 bases). This CDR3 spans 13 amino acids. V was clipped by 5 bases and J by 6 bases, with 16 bases between them. In germline, CDR1 is SQVTM, CDR2 ANQGSEA.

As regards this clonotype: A read error may account for a junction end that differs from germline. V is TRBV3-1 and J is TRBJ2-5, with a possible D match to TRBD2 (6 bases). The CDR3 loop spans 13 amino acids. Germline CDR1 reads LGHDT; CDR2 reads YNNKEL (reference sequence). The CDR3 DNA reads as TGTGCCAACAGCCGACTAGATCAAGAGACCCAGTACTTC. It yields the protein CANSRLDQETQYF.